This T cell receptor (beta chain) was retrieved from a study of blood T cell repertoires in COVID-19. For the study at large: The United States, Italy and Spain supplied acute and convalescent COVID-19 samples. Sources were T cells, B-cell-depleted T cells, or PBMCs; the material itself was cDNA or gDNA.

V was shortened by 3 bases and J by 7 bases, with 17 bases between the two germline ends. CDR1 and CDR2 (germline): SGHRS, YFSETQ. CDR3 length: 15 amino acids. As handled by the study authors: From reference gene primer amplification, estimates of nucleated cell counts were derived. Measured with immunoSEQ multiplex PCR; TCRdb has only the in-frame clones, and not every one. That table supplies the V and J calls and clone size; D and trimming were determined from the DNA. The sample contains 50,000 to 65,000 clones, roughly 85% of which appear only once. The chain joins TRBV5-1 to TRBJ2-4; D perhaps matches TRBD2 (5 bases). Sequences were obtained from peripheral blood. The sequence was collected from a man between 35 and 55 years old with acute or convalescent COVID-19. CDR3 protein: CASSSRPGVANIQYF. The CDR3 nucleotides are TGCGCCAGCAGCTCCCGTCCCGGGGTAGCGAACATTCAGTACTTC.